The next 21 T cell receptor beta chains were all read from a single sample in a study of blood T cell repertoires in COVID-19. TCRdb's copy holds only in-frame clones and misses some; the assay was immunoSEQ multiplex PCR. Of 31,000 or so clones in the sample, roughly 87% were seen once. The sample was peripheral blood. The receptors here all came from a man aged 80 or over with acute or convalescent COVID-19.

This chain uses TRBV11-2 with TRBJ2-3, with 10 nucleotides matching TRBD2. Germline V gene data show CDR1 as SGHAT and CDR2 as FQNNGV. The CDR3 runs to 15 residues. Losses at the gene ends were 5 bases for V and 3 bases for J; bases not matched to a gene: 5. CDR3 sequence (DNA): TGTGCCAGCAGCCGAGGGACTAGCGTAACAGATACGCAGTATTTT. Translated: CASSRGTSVTDTQYF.

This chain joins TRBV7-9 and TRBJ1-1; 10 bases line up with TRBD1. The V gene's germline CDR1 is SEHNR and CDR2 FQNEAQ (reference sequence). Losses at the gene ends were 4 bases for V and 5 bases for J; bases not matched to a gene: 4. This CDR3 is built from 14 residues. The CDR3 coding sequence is TGTGCCAGCAGCTCCTGGGACAGGGGAACTGAAGCTTTCTTT. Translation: CASSSWDRGTEAFF. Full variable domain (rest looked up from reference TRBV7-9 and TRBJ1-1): DTGVSQNPRHKITKRGQNVTFRCDPISEHNRLYWYRQTLGQGPEFLTYFQNEAQLEKSRLLSDRFSAERPKGSFSTLEIQRTEQGDSAMYLCASSSWDRGTEAFFGQGTRLTVV.

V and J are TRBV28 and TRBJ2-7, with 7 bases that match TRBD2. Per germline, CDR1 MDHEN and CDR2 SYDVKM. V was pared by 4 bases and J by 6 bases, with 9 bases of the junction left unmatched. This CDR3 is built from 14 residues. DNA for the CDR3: TGTGCCAGCAGTTCTGGGGACTACCCCAGCGAGCAGTACTTC. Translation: CASSSGDYPSEQYF.

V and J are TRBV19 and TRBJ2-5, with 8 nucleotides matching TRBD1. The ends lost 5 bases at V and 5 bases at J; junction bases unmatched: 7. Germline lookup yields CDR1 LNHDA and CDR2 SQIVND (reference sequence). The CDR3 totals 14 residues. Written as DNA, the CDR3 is TGTGCCAGTAGTCCCTCGGGACAGGAGGAGACCCAGTACTTC. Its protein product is CASSPSGQEETQYF.

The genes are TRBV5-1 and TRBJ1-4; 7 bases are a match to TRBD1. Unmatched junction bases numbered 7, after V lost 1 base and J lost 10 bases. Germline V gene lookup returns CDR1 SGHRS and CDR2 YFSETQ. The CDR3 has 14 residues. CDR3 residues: CASSLTGEVPKLFF. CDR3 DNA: TGCGCCAGCAGCTTGACAGGGGAGGTTCCAAAACTGTTTTTT.

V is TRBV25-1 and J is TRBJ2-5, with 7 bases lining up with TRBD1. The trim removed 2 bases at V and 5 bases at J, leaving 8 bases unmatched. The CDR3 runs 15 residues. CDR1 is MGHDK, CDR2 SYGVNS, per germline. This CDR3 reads CASSEDRAGGETQYF. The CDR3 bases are TGTGCCAGCAGTGAAGACAGGGCAGGAGGCGAGACCCAGTACTTC.

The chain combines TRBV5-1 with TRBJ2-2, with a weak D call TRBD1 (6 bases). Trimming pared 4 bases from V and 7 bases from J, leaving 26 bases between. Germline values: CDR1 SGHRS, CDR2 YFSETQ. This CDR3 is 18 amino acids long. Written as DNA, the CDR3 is TGCGCCAGCAGCGACGTGAAATGGGACACCGGTGCTAGCGGGGAGCTGTTTTTT. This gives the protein CASSDVKWDTGASGELFF.

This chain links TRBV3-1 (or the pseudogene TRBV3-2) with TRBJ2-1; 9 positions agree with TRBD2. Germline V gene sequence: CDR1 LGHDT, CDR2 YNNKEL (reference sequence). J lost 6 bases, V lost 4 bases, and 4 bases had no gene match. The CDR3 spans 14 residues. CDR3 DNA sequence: TGTGCCAGCAGCCCGACTAGCGGTTTCAATGAGCAGTTCTTC. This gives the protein CASSPTSGFNEQFF.

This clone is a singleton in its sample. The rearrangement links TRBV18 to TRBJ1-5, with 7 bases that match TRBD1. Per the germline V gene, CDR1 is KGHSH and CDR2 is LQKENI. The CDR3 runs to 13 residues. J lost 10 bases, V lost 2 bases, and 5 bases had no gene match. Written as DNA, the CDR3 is TGTGCCAGCTCACCAGGGACAGCAGCACCCCAGCATTTT. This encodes CASSPGTAAPQHF. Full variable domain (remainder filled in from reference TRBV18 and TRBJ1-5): NAGVMQNPRHLVRRRGQEARLRCSPMKGHSHVYWYRQLPEEGLKFMVYLQKENIIDESGMPKERFSAEFPKEGPSILRIQQVVRGDSAAYFCASSPGTAAPQHFGDGTRLSIL.

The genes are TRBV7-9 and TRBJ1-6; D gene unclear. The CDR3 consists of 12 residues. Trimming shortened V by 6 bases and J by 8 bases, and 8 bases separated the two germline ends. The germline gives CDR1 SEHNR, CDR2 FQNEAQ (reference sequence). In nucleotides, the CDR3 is TGTGCCAGCAGTCGGGATTATTCACCCCTCCACTTT. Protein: CASSRDYSPLHF.

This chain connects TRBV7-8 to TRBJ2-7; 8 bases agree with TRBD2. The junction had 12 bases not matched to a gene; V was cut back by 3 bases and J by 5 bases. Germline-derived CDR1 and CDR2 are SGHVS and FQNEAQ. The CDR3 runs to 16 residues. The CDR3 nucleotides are TGTGCCAGCAGCTTTCAACGACTAGCGCGAACCCACGAGCAGTACTTC. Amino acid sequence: CASSFQRLARTHEQYF.

The CDR3 sequence: CASSQVVASGSEDNEQFF. The DNA of the CDR3 is TGTGCCAGCAGCCAAGTGGTTGCTAGCGGGAGTGAGGACAATGAGCAGTTCTTC. The chain combines TRBV4-2 with TRBJ2-1; 10 nucleotides agree with TRBD2. CDR3 length: 18 amino acids. The trim removed 1 base at V and 5 bases at J, leaving 11 bases unmatched. Germline lookup yields CDR1 LGHNA and CDR2 YNFKEQ.

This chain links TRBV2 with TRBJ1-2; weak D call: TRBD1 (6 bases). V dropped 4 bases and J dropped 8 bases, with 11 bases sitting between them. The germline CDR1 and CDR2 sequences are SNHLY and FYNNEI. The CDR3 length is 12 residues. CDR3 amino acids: CASSVTGRGYTF. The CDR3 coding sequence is TGTGCCAGCAGTGTTACAGGGCGCGGCTACACCTTC.

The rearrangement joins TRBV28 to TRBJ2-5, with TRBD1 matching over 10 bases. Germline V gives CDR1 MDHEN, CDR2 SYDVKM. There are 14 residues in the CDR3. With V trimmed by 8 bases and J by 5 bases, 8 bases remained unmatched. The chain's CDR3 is CASDPTDRGETQYF. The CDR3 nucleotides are TGTGCCAGCGATCCTACGGACAGGGGGGAGACCCAGTACTTC.

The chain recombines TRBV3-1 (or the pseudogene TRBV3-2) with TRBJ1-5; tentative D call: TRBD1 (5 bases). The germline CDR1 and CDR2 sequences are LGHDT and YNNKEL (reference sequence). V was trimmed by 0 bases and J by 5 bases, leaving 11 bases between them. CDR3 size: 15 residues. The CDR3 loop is CASSQDTGLDQPQHF. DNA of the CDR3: TGTGCCAGCAGCCAAGATACAGGTCTGGATCAGCCCCAGCATTTT.

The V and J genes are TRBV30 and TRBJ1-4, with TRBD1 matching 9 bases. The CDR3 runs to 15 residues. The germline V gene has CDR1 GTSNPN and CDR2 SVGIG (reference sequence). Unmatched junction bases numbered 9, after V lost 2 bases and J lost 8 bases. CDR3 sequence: CAWSRNRDRAEKLFF. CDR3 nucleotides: TGTGCCTGGAGTCGAAACCGGGACAGGGCAGAAAAACTGTTTTTT.

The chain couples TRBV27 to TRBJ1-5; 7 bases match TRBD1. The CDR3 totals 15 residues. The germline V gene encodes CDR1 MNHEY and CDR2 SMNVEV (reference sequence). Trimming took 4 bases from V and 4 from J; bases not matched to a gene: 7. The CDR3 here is CASSSLGTDNQPQHF. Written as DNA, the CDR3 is TGTGCCAGCAGTTCACTCGGGACAGATAATCAGCCCCAGCATTTT.

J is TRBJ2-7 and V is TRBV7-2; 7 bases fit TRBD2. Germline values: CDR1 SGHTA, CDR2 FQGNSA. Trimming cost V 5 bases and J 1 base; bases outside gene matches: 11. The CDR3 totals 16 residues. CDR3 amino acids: CASSRPLADSSYEQYF. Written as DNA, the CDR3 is TGTGCCAGCAGCAGACCGCTAGCGGATTCTTCCTACGAGCAGTACTTC.

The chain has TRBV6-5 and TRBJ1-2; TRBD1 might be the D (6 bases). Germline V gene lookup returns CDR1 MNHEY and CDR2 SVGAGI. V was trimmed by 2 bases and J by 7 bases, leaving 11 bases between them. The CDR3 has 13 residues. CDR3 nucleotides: TGTGCCAGCAGTTACAAGATAGGGGGTGGCTACACCTTC. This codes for CASSYKIGGGYTF.

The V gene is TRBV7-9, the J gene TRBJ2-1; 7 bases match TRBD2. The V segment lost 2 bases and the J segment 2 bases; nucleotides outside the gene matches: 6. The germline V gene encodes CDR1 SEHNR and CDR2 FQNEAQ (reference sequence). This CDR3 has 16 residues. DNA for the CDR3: TGTGCCAGCAGCTTACTGGGCGGGAGAACCTACAATGAGCAGTTCTTC. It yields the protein CASSLLGGRTYNEQFF. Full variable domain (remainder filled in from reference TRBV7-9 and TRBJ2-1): DTGVSQNPRHKITKRGQNVTFRCDPISEHNRLYWYRQTLGQGPEFLTYFQNEAQLEKSRLLSDRFSAERPKGSFSTLEIQRTEQGDSAMYLCASSLLGGRTYNEQFFGPGTRLTVL.

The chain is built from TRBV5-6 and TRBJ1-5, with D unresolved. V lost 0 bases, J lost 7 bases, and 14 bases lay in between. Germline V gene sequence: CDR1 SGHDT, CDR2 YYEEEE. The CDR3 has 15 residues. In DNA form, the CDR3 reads TGTGCCAGCAGCTTGGGGGCCAATAGTTGGCAGCCCCAGCATTTT. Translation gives CASSLGANSWQPQHF.